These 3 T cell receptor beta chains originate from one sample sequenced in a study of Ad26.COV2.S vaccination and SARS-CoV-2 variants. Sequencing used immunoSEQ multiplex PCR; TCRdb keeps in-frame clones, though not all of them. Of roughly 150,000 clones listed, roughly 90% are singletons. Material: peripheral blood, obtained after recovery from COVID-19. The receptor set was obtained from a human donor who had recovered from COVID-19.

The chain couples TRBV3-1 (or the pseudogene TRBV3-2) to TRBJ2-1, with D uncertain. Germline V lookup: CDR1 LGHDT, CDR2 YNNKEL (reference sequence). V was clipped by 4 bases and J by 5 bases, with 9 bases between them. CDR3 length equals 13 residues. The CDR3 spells CASSRDANNEQFF. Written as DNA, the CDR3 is TGTGCCAGCAGCCGGGATGCAAACAATGAGCAGTTCTTC.

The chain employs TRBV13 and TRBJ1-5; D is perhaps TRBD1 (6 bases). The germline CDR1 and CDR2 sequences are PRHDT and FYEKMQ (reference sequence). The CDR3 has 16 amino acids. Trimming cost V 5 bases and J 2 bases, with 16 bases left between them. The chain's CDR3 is CASSLGSGEGNQPQHF. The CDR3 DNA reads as TGTGCCAGCAGCCTTGGGTCAGGGGAGGGCAATCAGCCCCAGCATTTT.

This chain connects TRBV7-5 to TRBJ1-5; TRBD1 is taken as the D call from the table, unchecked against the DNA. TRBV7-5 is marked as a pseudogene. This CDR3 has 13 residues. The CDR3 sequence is CARSLGQDQPQHF. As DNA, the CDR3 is TGTGCCAGAAGCTTGGGACAGGATCAGCCCCAGCATTTT.